This is a list of T cell receptor beta chains from one sample in a study of tumor-infiltrating lymphocytes in primary liver carcinoma. TCRdb called the multiplex PCR reads again in MiXCR, with one record for every CDR3 protein. The top ten clones hold roughly 15% of a sample with 80,000 or so distinct CDR3 sequences, 70% to 75% of them seen once. The material sequenced was liver tumor tissue from sampling region 4. The receptors were gathered from a woman aged 60-75 years with primary liver carcinoma and hepatitis B virus infection. CDR3s include the opening cysteine and the closing phenylalanine or tryptophan. D genes are given only for firm matches. Expanded clones get a size class; other rows say once, few or many, or leave the size out.

clone_size,d_call,j_call,v_call,cdr3_nt,cdr3_aa
NA,NA,TRBJ2-3,TRBV12-3/TRBV12-4,TGTGTCAGCAGTTTAGGAGTATCCCCACATGTTGATACGCATTATTTT,CVSSLGVSPHVDTHYF
NA,NA,TRBJ2-7,TRBV30,TGTGCCAGGAGGCGGTGGGGAGTCAAAGAGCAGTACTTC,CARRRWGVKEQYF
once,NA,TRBJ1-2,TRBV4-1,TGCGCCAGCAGCCAGTTGCGGTTGGTCCTGGTCGTGGGGACCTACACCTTC,CASSQLRLVLVVGTYTF
many,NA,TRBJ2-5,TRBV5-1,TGCGCCAGCAGCTTGTCGGGGCCTGGGGAAGAGACCCAGTACTTC,CASSLSGPGEETQYF
NA,TRBD2,TRBJ2-5,TRBV29-1,TGCAGTGTTGGGGGACTAGAGGCCCAGTATTTC,CSVGGLEAQYF
NA,NA,TRBJ2-3,TRBV29-1,TGTAGTGTTGGGTACAGGACCCTCACAGATACGCAGTATTTT,CSVGYRTLTDTQYF
NA,TRBD2,TRBJ2-1,TRBV7-3,TGTGCCAGCAGCTTATCGGCGGGAGGTACCTACCATGAGCAGTTCTTC,CASSLSAGGTYHEQFF
NA,TRBD1,TRBJ1-4,TRBV29-1,TGCAGCTGTATGACAGGGGGTATTGAAAAACTGTTTTTT,CSCMTGGIEKLFF
once,NA,TRBJ2-2,TRBV11-3,TGTACCAGCAGCCCTAGGGGGGACAACGGGGAGCTGTTATTT,CTSSPRGDNGELLF
NA,NA,TRBJ2-7,TRBV28,TGTGACAGCAGTTGGTACGAGCAATACTTC,CDSSWYEQYF
many,NA,TRBJ1-6,TRBV28,TGTGCCAGCAGTTTAGCAGGGGTAAGGAATTCACCCCTCCACTTT,CASSLAGVRNSPLHF
NA,TRBD1,TRBJ2-5,TRBV5-1,TGCACCAGCAGCGCGGACAGGGCCCTCGAGTACTTC,CTSSADRALEYF
many,TRBD2,TRBJ2-2,TRBV6-4,TGTGCCAGCAGTGACTCCCTAGCGGGACCCGGGGAGCTGTTTTTT,CASSDSLAGPGELFF
NA,NA,TRBJ2-2,TRBV6-2/TRBV6-3,TGTGCCGGCAGTTACTCGAGTTTTCGGACAGATAATACCGGGGAGCTGTTTTTT,CAGSYSSFRTDNTGELFF
NA,NA,TRBJ1-5,TRBV19,TGTGCCAGTAACCGCCAGCAGGGCGATCAGCCCCAGCATTTT,CASNRQQGDQPQHF
many,TRBD2,TRBJ2-7,TRBV14,TGTGCCAGCAGCCCGCCGCTAGCGGGAAAGGACGAGCAGTACTTC,CASSPPLAGKDEQYF
few,NA,TRBJ2-1,TRBV18,TGTGCCAGCTCACCTTCAGTGGGAACCTACAATGGGCAGTTCTTC,CASSPSVGTYNGQFF
NA,NA,TRBJ2-1,TRBV6-1,TGTGCTATACACGACAGGCTGAAAATCAATGAGCAGTTCTTC,CAIHDRLKINEQFF
NA,TRBD1,TRBJ1-1,TRBV4-2,TGTGCCAGCATCCAGCGACAGGGGACGTTGACTGAAGCTTCCTTT,CASIQRQGTLTEASF
NA,TRBD1,TRBJ2-5,TRBV5-1,TGCGCCAGCAGCCCGAGGGGGCAGCGAGAGACCCAGTACTTC,CASSPRGQRETQYF
NA,NA,TRBJ1-2,TRBV11-2,TGTGCCCGAAGCCCCGGCTACGACTACACCTTC,CARSPGYDYTF
NA,NA,TRBJ1-2,TRBV4-2,TGTGCCAGCAGCCGAGATGGGGCAGGGAGCAACTATGGCTACACCTTT,CASSRDGAGSNYGYTF
many,TRBD1,TRBJ2-3,TRBV28,TGTGCCAGCAGTACCGACCCGGGACAGAGAACGCAGTATTTT,CASSTDPGQRTQYF
NA,NA,TRBJ2-7,TRBV6-5,TGTGCCAGTAGTTACTTGACGGCGCATTTTTCCTACGAGCAGTACTTC,CASSYLTAHFSYEQYF
NA,NA,TRBJ2-1,TRBV28,TGTGCCAACAGTTTGGTACACGAGCGGTTCTTC,CANSLVHERFF
few,NA,TRBJ2-7,TRBV11-2,TGTGCCAGCAGCTTTCCCCAGGGGGGGCGGTACTTC,CASSFPQGGRYF
few,NA,TRBJ2-5,TRBV11-1,TGTGCCAGCAGCTTAGAAGGCGGCAGTCTAAAGACCCAATACTTC,CASSLEGGSLKTQYF
NA,TRBD2,TRBJ2-1,TRBV11-3,TGTGCCAGCACCCCTAGGGGTAGCGGGGACAATGAGCAGTTCTTC,CASTPRGSGDNEQFF
many,NA,TRBJ2-1,TRBV6-2/TRBV6-3,TGTGCCAGCAGTTATCAGCGGACGGGATCCAATGAGCAGTTCTTC,CASSYQRTGSNEQFF
NA,TRBD2,TRBJ2-1,TRBV29-1,TGCAGCGTTGAAGAGACTAGCGGGCACTATGAGCAGTTCTTC,CSVEETSGHYEQFF
many,TRBD1,TRBJ1-2,TRBV5-4,TGTGCCAGCAGCCAACCCACAGGGGGGGGCTATGGCTACACCTTC,CASSQPTGGGYGYTF
NA,NA,TRBJ2-3,TRBV6-1,TGTGCCAGCAGTGGGGCAGGGACGGCAGATACGCGGTATTTT,CASSGAGTADTRYF
NA,TRBD2,TRBJ2-2,TRBV29-1,TGCGGCGTTGAAGGGACTAGCGGGACTGGGGAGCTGTTTTTT,CGVEGTSGTGELFF
medium-sized,NA,TRBJ2-7,TRBV11-3,TGTGCCAGCAGCTTAGGTCGGCGGCAGGGTTACGAGCAGTACTTC,CASSLGRRQGYEQYF
NA,NA,TRBJ2-7,TRBV12-3/TRBV12-4,TGTGTCTGCAGTTTTGGTAGTTTCTACGAGCAGTACTTC,CVCSFGSFYEQYF
few,TRBD1,TRBJ2-1,TRBV4-2,TGTGCCAGCAGCCCGAACGACAGGGATAGTAGCGATGAGCAGTTCTTC,CASSPNDRDSSDEQFF
many,NA,TRBJ1-1,TRBV29-1,TGCAGCGCCTTGTCCACTGAAGCTTTCTTT,CSALSTEAFF
few,NA,TRBJ1-2,TRBV5-1,TGCGCCAGCAGCGACTTGTTGGGACACAACTATGGCTACACCTTC,CASSDLLGHNYGYTF
many,NA,TRBJ2-1,TRBV28,TGTGCCAGCAGCCCAGACTCTGGCTCCTACAATGAGCAGTTCTTC,CASSPDSGSYNEQFF
NA,NA,TRBJ2-1,TRBV5-1,TGCGCCAGCAGCTTATTAGCGGACACGAGCTACAATGAGCAGTTCTTC,CASSLLADTSYNEQFF
NA,TRBD1,TRBJ2-1,TRBV28,TGTGCCAGCAGTTTATCCAAGGGGGCAGGGTCTTCGGGTGAGCAGTTCTTC,CASSLSKGAGSSGEQFF
NA,NA,TRBJ2-1,TRBV11-3,TGTGCTAGCAGCCCTCGGGATAGTGGGAACAATGAACAGTTCTTC,CASSPRDSGNNEQFF
few,TRBD1,TRBJ1-2,TRBV16,TGTGCCAGCAGCGTAACGACTCAGGGGGGCTATGGCTACACCTTC,CASSVTTQGGYGYTF
NA,TRBD2,TRBJ2-2,TRBV28,TGTGCTAGCAGATCGGTTCTAGCGGGAGAACACACCGGGGAGCTGCTTTTT,CASRSVLAGEHTGELLF
few,TRBD2,TRBJ2-7,TRBV9,TGTGCCAGCAGCGTTGATAGCGGGTTAAACGAGCAGTACTTC,CASSVDSGLNEQYF
many,NA,TRBJ2-7,TRBV29-1,TGCAGCGCCGGCAACCCCGGAACAGGGGAGCAGTACTTC,CSAGNPGTGEQYF